The following is a T cell receptor beta chain sequence with its context. For the second PCR, which ran for about 6 to 12 cycles, a sample-barcoded 5' primer and a J-beta primer mix were used. Each CDR3 protein is one row after TCRdb ran MiXCR on the 5' RACE reads. Among some 690,000 distinct CDR3 sequences listed, about 24% were seen once. This sample was included in a study of blood T cells in healthy people across ages. With 0 bases removed from V and 2 bases from J, the gap between germline ends came to 15 bases. Per germline, CDR1 LGHNA and CDR2 YSLEER. The CDR3 has 17 amino acids. Sequencing was performed on blood. This TCR came from a man in his 70s in good health. The chain has TRBV4-3 and TRBJ2-3, with a tentative D call TRBD2 (6 bases). The CDR3 loop reads CASSQELRDPLTDTQYF. The CDR3 DNA follows: TGCGCCAGCAGCCAAGAACTGCGGGACCCCCTCACAGATACGCAGTATTTT.